Each of the 8 T cell receptor beta chains below was sequenced from the same sample in a study of CD8+ T cells in alopecia areata. Following RNA extraction, reverse transcription yielded cDNA that acted as the sequencing template. Data came from immunoSEQ multiplex PCR; TCRdb stores just in-frame clones and leaves some out. Of about 190,000 clones listed, 55% to 70% are singletons. The treatment denotes: oral pan-JAK inhibitor, 5-10 mg twice daily. Sequenced here: CD4+ T cells sorted from blood, sampled at week 4, from a patient treated with tofacitinib. The receptor source for this set is a human donor with alopecia areata.

V is TRBV10-2 and J is TRBJ2-3; tentatively, D is TRBD2 (6 bases). The ends were cut back, 4 bases at V and 8 bases at J, with 22 bases in the middle. Germline V gene lookup returns CDR1 WSHSY and CDR2 SAAADI. The CDR3 totals 16 residues. The CDR3 protein is CASSGGSGRRNSTQYF. CDR3 sequence (DNA): TGCGCCAGCAGTGGAGGTAGCGGAAGAAGAAACAGTACGCAGTATTTT.

This clone was picked up many times. The V and J genes are TRBV7-8 and TRBJ2-3; D not resolved. Trimming pared 6 bases from V and 4 bases from J, leaving 11 bases between. Germline V gene sequence: CDR1 SGHVS, CDR2 FQNEAQ. The CDR3 runs to 13 residues. The CDR3 loop reads CASSFRGADTQYF. CDR3 bases: TGTGCCAGCAGTTTTAGAGGTGCAGATACGCAGTATTTT.

This clone was seen just once. The germline gene is not matched at one end of the junction; a read error may be the cause. The J gene is TRBJ2-4, the V gene TRBV6-5; the D gene is possibly TRBD2 (6 bases). CDR3 length equals 13 residues. The germline CDR1 and CDR2 sequences are MNHEY and SVGAGI. For the CDR3, the DNA is TGTGCCAGCAGTTACCGACTAGAGAATACTGGGGACTTC. Translating gives CASSYRLENTGDF.

The rearrangement joins TRBV30 to TRBJ2-7, with D possibly TRBD1 on 6 matching bases. Trimming took off 1 base at V and 0 bases at J, with 13 bases between the two ends. In germline, CDR1 is GTSNPN, CDR2 SVGIG (reference sequence). This CDR3 region has 15 residues. This chain's CDR3 is CAWSAVTGSSYEQYF. The DNA for the CDR3 is TGTGCCTGGAGTGCGGTAACAGGGAGCTCCTACGAGCAGTACTTC.

This chain connects TRBV9 to TRBJ2-4; no reliable D call. This CDR3 contains 16 residues. V shed 0 bases and J shed 0 bases, with 10 bases lying between them. The V gene's germline CDR1 is SGDLS and CDR2 YYNGEE. The DNA for the CDR3 is TGTGCCAGCAGCGTAGGTCCTACGGTAGCCAAAAACATTCAGTACTTC. Translated: CASSVGPTVAKNIQYF.

This clone was counted a few times. This chain links TRBV5-4 with TRBJ2-3; the D gene could be TRBD1 or TRBD2 (5 bases each). Trimming stripped 4 bases from V and 0 bases from J, with 12 bases between. This CDR3 region has 15 residues. CDR1 and CDR2 from the germline V gene are SGHNT and YYREEE (reference sequence). Here the CDR3 DNA reads TGTGCCAGCAGCACCTCGGGACCCAGCACAGATACGCAGTATTTT. Translated, it gives CASSTSGPSTDTQYF.

This chain links TRBV15 with TRBJ2-3; tentatively, D is TRBD2 (5 bases). CDR1 and CDR2 from the germline V gene are LNHNV and YYDKDF (reference sequence). The CDR3 totals 13 residues. Trimming cost V 6 bases and J 2 bases, with 9 bases left between them. The CDR3 loop reads CATRLGATDTQYF. The CDR3 DNA sequence: TGTGCCACCAGACTAGGCGCCACAGATACGCAGTATTTT.

The chain recombines TRBV6-5 with TRBJ2-5, with D maybe TRBD1 (6 bases). Trimming pared 7 bases from V and 4 bases from J, leaving 13 bases between. Germline V lookup: CDR1 MNHEY, CDR2 SVGAGI. This CDR3 comprises 13 residues. CDR3 coding DNA: TGTGCCAGCAACCGGGACATCGGAGAGACCCAGTACTTC. Its translation is CASNRDIGETQYF.